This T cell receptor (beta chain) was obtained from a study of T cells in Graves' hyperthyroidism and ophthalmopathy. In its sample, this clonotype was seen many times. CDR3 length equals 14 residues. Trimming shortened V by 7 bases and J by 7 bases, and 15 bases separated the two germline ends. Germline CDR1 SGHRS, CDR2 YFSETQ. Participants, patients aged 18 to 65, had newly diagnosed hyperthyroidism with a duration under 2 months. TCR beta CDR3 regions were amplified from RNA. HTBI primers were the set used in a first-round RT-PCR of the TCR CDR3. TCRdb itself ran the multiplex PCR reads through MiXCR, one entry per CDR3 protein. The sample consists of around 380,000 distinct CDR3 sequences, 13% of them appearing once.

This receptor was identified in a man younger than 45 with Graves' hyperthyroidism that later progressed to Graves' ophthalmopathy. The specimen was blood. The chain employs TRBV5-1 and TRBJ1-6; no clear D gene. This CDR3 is CASCWGEQNSPLHF. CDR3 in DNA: TGCGCCAGCTGTTGGGGAGAGCAGAATTCACCCCTCCACTTT.